A selection of T cell receptor beta chains follows, all from one sample in a study of PD-L1 blockade in urothelial cancer. This table comes from immunoSEQ multiplex PCR, and its TCRdb copy is limited to in-frame clones, with some not included. The sample gives 83,000 or so clones, approximately 87% of which show up once; approximately 8.4% is in the top ten. This specimen consisted of PBMCs, obtained around atezolizumab (anti-PD-L1) treatment. The source is a man in his 70s with urothelial cancer. CDR3s include the opening cysteine and the closing phenylalanine or tryptophan. A D gene is named only where the DNA matches it firmly. Not all rows give a size; the values are once, few, many and, for expanded clones, a class.

D	size	V	J	CDR3	DNA
NA	NA	TRBV19	TRBJ1-1	CASSSRGRGNTEAFF	TGTGCCAGTAGTTCCCGGGGCAGGGGGAACACTGAAGCTTTCTTT
NA	few	TRBV19	TRBJ1-6	CASTPGGYNSPLHF	TGTGCCAGTACCCCGGGGGGCTATAATTCACCCCTCCACTTT
NA	NA	TRBV5-1	TRBJ1-4	CASTGGTGGEKLFF	TGCGCCAGCACGGGGGGGACGGGCGGAGAAAAACTGTTTTTT
NA	NA	TRBV7-9	TRBJ1-1	CASSVEGGEAFF	TGTGCCAGCAGCGTCGAAGGAGGTGAAGCTTTCTTT
TRBD1	NA	TRBV5-1	TRBJ1-6	CASSLAGQDNSPLHF	TGCGCCAGCAGCTTGGCGGGACAGGATAATTCACCCCTCCACTTT
TRBD1	NA	TRBV19	TRBJ1-1	CASTPDTGAGNTEAFF	TGTGCCAGTACCCCCGACACAGGGGCGGGGAACACTGAAGCTTTCTTT
NA	NA	TRBV5-1	TRBJ2-5	CDRKRAGHPEDQETQYF	TGCGACCGGAAGAGGGCCGGCCATCCCGAGGACCAAGAGACCCAGTACTTC
NA	once	TRBV14	TRBJ1-1	CASSQLQDRGTEAFF	TGTGCCAGCAGCCAACTTCAGGACAGAGGGACTGAAGCTTTCTTT
TRBD1	NA	TRBV5-6	TRBJ1-5	CASSVTGLSNQPQHF	TGTGCCAGCAGCGTGACAGGGCTTAGCAATCAGCCCCAGCATTTT
TRBD1	NA	TRBV28	TRBJ1-5	CASSLFSDRGFNQPQHF	TGTGCCAGCAGTTTATTCTCGGACAGGGGGTTCAATCAGCCCCAGCATTTT
TRBD1	NA	TRBV7-2	TRBJ1-2	CASSPDRDVGGYTF	TGTGCCAGCAGCCCGGACAGGGATGTCGGTGGCTACACCTTC
NA	NA	TRBV6-1	TRBJ2-3	CASSESKAGQDTQYF	TGTGCCAGCAGTGAGTCAAAAGCGGGACAAGATACGCAGTATTTT
NA	NA	TRBV5-1	TRBJ1-1	CASSLMYLNTEAFF	TGCGCCAGCAGCTTGATGTATCTGAACACTGAAGCTTTCTTT
NA	NA	TRBV14	TRBJ1-2	CASSQDIGGLRGYTF	TGTGCCAGCAGCCAAGATATCGGGGGGCTGCGAGGCTACACCTTC
TRBD1	NA	TRBV7-9	TRBJ2-6	CASSPRGGIQTGANVLTF	TGTGCCAGCAGCCCTAGAGGGGGCATCCAAACCGGGGCCAACGTCCTGACTTTC
TRBD2	once	TRBV2	TRBJ2-2	CASSISGATGELFF	TGTGCCAGCAGTATTAGCGGGGCCACCGGGGAGCTGTTTTTT
TRBD1	NA	TRBV18	TRBJ1-2	CASSPPMGTGHF	TGTGCCAGCTCACCACCGATGGGGACAGGTCACTTC
TRBD2	NA	TRBV9	TRBJ2-3	CASSERSSGKVLGDTQYF	TGTGCCAGCAGCGAGAGGTCTAGCGGGAAGGTCTTAGGAGATACGCAGTATTTT
NA	NA	TRBV9	TRBJ1-2	CASSVVENYGYTF	TGTGCCAGCAGCGTAGTGGAGAACTATGGCTACACCTTC
NA	NA	TRBV5-6	TRBJ2-1	CASSLASQGGYNEQFF	TGTGCCAGCAGCTTGGCCTCCCAGGGGGGATACAATGAGCAGTTCTTC
TRBD1	NA	TRBV6-1	TRBJ1-3	CASRETGELNTIYF	TGTGCCAGCAGGGAGACAGGGGAGCTAAACACCATATATTTT
TRBD2	NA	TRBV7-2	TRBJ2-2	CASSRGTSDTGELFF	TGTGCCAGCAGCCGCGGGACTAGCGACACCGGGGAGCTGTTTTTT
TRBD1	NA	TRBV27	TRBJ2-1	CASSLRMDRVREQFF	TGTGCCAGCAGTTTAAGAATGGACAGGGTTCGGGAGCAGTTCTTC
TRBD2	NA	TRBV5-4	TRBJ2-3	CASSLVSGRADTQYF	TGTGCCAGCAGCTTGGTTAGCGGGAGGGCAGATACGCAGTATTTT
TRBD1	few	TRBV15	TRBJ1-4	CATNTGANEKLFF	TGTGCCACCAATACAGGGGCTAATGAAAAACTGTTTTTT
NA	NA	TRBV19	TRBJ1-1	CASSPRGSGLNTEAFF	TGTGCCAGTAGTCCACGCGGGAGCGGTTTGAACACTGAAGCTTTCTTT
NA	NA	TRBV4-2	TRBJ2-5	CASSQVNRGEETQYF	TGTGCCAGCAGCCAAGTTAATAGAGGCGAAGAGACCCAGTACTTC
NA	NA	TRBV27	TRBJ1-6	CASSLTQGTSYNSPLHF	TGTGCCAGCAGTTTGACGCAGGGGACCTCCTATAATTCACCCCTCCACTTT
TRBD1	NA	TRBV6-1	TRBJ1-5	CASSDGTGFQPQHF	TGTGCCAGCAGTGATGGGACAGGGTTTCAGCCCCAGCATTTT
TRBD2	once	TRBV5-6	TRBJ2-1	CASSLGLAPYNEQFF	TGTGCCAGCAGCTTGGGACTAGCCCCCTACAATGAGCAGTTCTTC
NA	NA	TRBV7-2	TRBJ1-2	CASSLETHNYGYTF	TGTGCCAGCAGCTTAGAGACACATAACTATGGCTACACCTTC
NA	NA	TRBV7-2	TRBJ2-5	CASSFSLAETQYF	TGTGCCAGCAGCTTTTCCCTAGCGGAGACCCAGTACTTC
TRBD2	NA	TRBV7-2	TRBJ2-5	CASSPSGSRQETQYF	TGTGCCAGCAGTCCCAGCGGGAGCCGGCAAGAGACCCAGTACTTC
TRBD2	few	TRBV27	TRBJ2-2	CASSLIAGAGELFF	TGTGCCAGCAGTTTAATCGCGGGGGCCGGGGAGCTGTTTTTT
NA	NA	TRBV10-2	TRBJ2-1	CASSAGEQFF	TGCGCCAGCAGTGCGGGGGAGCAGTTCTTC
NA	NA	TRBV21-1	TRBJ2-7	CASSGRDRGVEQYF	TGTGCCAGCAGCGGCCGGGACAGGGGAGTCGAGCAGTACTTC
NA	NA	TRBV7-9	TRBJ1-1	CASRLGQQYEAFF	TGTGCCAGCAGACTTGGACAGCAGTATGAAGCTTTCTTT
NA	NA	TRBV6-5	TRBJ2-2	CASRDRNTGELFF	TGTGCCAGCAGGGACAGGAACACCGGGGAGCTGTTTTTT
NA	NA	TRBV14	TRBJ2-5	CASSQATKETQYF	TGTGCCAGCAGCCAAGCAACTAAAGAGACCCAGTACTTC
TRBD2	NA	TRBV7-9	TRBJ2-7	CASSLGGTSGRSLRNEQYF	TGTGCCAGCAGCTTAGGGGGGACTAGCGGGCGATCCCTTCGGAACGAGCAGTACTTC
NA	NA	TRBV6-1	TRBJ1-1	CASSNPQGNTEAFF	TGTGCCAGCAGCAACCCCCAGGGGAACACTGAAGCTTTCTTT
NA	NA	TRBV4-3	TRBJ2-7	CASSQDVRRAGEQYF	TGCGCCAGCAGCCAAGATGTAAGGAGGGCAGGCGAGCAGTACTTC
NA	once	TRBV6-6	TRBJ1-1	CASRDSNTEAFF	TGTGCCAGCAGGGACTCGAACACTGAAGCTTTCTTT
NA	NA	TRBV7-9	TRBJ1-1	CASSDPLQGVDTEAFF	TGTGCCAGCAGCGACCCCCTTCAGGGTGTCGACACTGAAGCTTTCTTT
NA	NA	TRBV5-4	TRBJ2-7	CASSLAPVSSYEQYF	TGTGCCAGCAGCTTGGCGCCGGTAAGCTCCTACGAGCAGTACTTC
NA	NA	TRBV27	TRBJ2-3	CASRDSFTDTQYF	TGTGCCAGCAGGGACAGTTTTACAGATACGCAGTATTTT
TRBD2	NA	TRBV7-2	TRBJ2-5	CASSSLPSSGGLQETQYF	TGTGCCAGCAGCTCCCTCCCATCTAGCGGGGGATTACAAGAGACCCAGTACTTC